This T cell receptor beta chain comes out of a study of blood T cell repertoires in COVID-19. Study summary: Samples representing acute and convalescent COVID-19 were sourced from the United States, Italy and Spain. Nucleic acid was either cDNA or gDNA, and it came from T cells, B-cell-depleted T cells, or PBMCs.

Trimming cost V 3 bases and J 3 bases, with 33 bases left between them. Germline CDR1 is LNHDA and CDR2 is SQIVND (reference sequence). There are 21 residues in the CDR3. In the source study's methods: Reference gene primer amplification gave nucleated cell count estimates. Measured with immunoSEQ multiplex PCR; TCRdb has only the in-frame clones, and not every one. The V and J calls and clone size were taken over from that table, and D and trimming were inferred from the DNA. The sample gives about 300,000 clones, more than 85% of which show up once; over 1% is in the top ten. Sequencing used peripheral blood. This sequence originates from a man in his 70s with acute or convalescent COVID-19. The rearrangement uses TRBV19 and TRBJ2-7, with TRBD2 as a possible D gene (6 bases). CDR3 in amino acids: CASSICREVDSSPSTVYEQYF. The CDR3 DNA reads TGTGCCAGTAGTATTTGCAGGGAGGTTGACTCCTCACCGTCCACCGTCTACGAGCAGTACTTC.